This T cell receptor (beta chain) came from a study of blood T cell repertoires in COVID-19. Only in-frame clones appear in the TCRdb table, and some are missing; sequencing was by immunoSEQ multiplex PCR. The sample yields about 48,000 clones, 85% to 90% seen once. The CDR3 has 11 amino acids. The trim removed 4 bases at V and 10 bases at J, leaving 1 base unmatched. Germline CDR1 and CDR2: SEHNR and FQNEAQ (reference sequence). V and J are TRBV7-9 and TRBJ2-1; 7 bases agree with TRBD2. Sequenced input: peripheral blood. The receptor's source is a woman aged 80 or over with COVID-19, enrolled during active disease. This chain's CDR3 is CASSSGGEQFF. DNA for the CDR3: TGTGCCAGCAGCTCGGGGGGAGAGCAGTTCTTC.